A single T cell receptor (beta chain) is shown here with its context. The target antigen is unknown. V was clipped by 6 bases and J by 3 bases; unmatched bases: 6. The germline V gene has CDR1 MGHDK and CDR2 SYGVNS. The CDR3 loop spans 14 amino acids. The entry originates in a study of cytomegalovirus exposure and HLA in healthy donors. Looking at the study overall: As an earlier analysis found, about 179 million T cells yielded about 120 million unique TCR beta sequences.

PCR amplification relied on 60 Vbeta primers (plus 13 Jbeta primers). The method was immunoSEQ multiplex PCR; TCRdb's version includes in-frame clones alone and lacks a portion of them. The table lists about 160,000 clones, 75% to 85% of them singletons. Points from the study as a whole: Reportedly, cytomegalovirus status was diagnosed with high sensitivity and specificity.

This receptor was identified in a man aged 30-40 years in good health and CMV-seronegative. V gene TRBV25-1 combines with J gene TRBJ1-1; 8 nucleotides match TRBD1. Material: PBMCs. CDR3 bases: TGTGCCAGCAGGACAGGGGTTCGGGACACTGAAGCTTTCTTT. Amino acids: CASRTGVRDTEAFF. The variable domain in full, with the rest retrieved from reference TRBV25-1 and TRBJ1-1, is EADIYQTPRYLVIGTGKKITLECSQTMGHDKMYWYQQDPGMELHLIHYSYGVNSTEKGDLSSESTVSRIRTEHFPLTLESARPSHTSQYLCASRTGVRDTEAFFGQGTRLTVV.